A single sample is the source of the 13 T cell receptor beta chains below, sequenced in a study of blood T cell repertoires in COVID-19. Some clones are missing from TCRdb's copy, which holds only in-frame ones; the method was immunoSEQ multiplex PCR. The sample lists 200,000 to 300,000 clones; about 91% were seen once. Sequences were obtained from PBMCs or T cells enriched from blood (not recorded which). Every receptor here comes from a middle-aged woman with acute COVID-19.

The V call is TRBV3-1 (or the pseudogene TRBV3-2), the J call TRBJ2-2; no definite D call. There are 13 residues in the CDR3. Deletions cut 1 base from V and 6 bases from J, with 6 bases between. Germline CDR1 reads LGHDT; CDR2 reads YNNKEL (reference sequence). CDR3 in DNA: TGTGCCAGCAGCCAAGGGCTAGCCGGGGAGCTGTTTTTT. Translating it yields CASSQGLAGELFF.

The rearrangement links TRBV7-2 to TRBJ1-1, with 9 bases lining up with TRBD1. Germline CDR1 and CDR2: SGHTA and FQGNSA. V dropped 6 bases and J dropped 1; count of bases not matched to a gene: 6. The CDR3 loop spans 15 amino acids. The CDR3 here is CASRTMTGGNTEAFF. CDR3 DNA sequence: TGTGCCAGCAGAACAATGACAGGGGGGAACACTGAAGCTTTCTTT.

The sample holds a few counts of this clone. The gene calls are TRBV29-1 and TRBJ2-5; D might be TRBD1 (6 bases). The CDR3 sequence is 13 residues long. Trimming took 5 bases from V and 5 from J, leaving 15 bases between them. CDR1 SQVTM and CDR2 ANQGSEA come from the germline V gene. The CDR3: CSVRTGSGETQYF. For the CDR3, the DNA is TGCAGCGTTCGAACAGGGTCTGGGGAGACCCAGTACTTC.

The chain has TRBV5-1 and TRBJ1-6; D remains ambiguous. The CDR3 spans 16 residues. Trimming took 1 base from V and 5 from J, leaving 13 bases between them. Germline CDR1 is SGHRS and CDR2 is YFSETQ. The CDR3 DNA reads as TGCGCCAGCAGCTTGCCCTCTTCCAGCGATAATTCACCCCTCCACTTT. This sequence encodes CASSLPSSSDNSPLHF.

The V gene is TRBV10-3, the J gene TRBJ2-3; 9 bases fit TRBD2. Germline V gene sequence: CDR1 ENHRY, CDR2 SYGVKD. The CDR3 totals 16 residues. The junction had 8 bases not matched to a gene; V was cut back by 2 bases and J by 5 bases. CDR3 loop: CAISEPAGGDGDTQYF. Here the CDR3 DNA reads TGTGCCATCAGTGAGCCGGCGGGAGGGGACGGAGATACGCAGTATTTT.

This clone has just a few counts. The chain recombines TRBV13 with TRBJ2-7, with 7 nucleotides matching TRBD2. Germline CDR1 reads PRHDT; CDR2 reads FYEKMQ (reference sequence). The V and J ends lost 3 bases and 4 bases, in that order; junction bases with no gene match: 9. The CDR3 is 15 residues long. The CDR3 sequence: CASSLASSGPYEQYF. For the CDR3, the DNA is TGTGCCAGCAGCTTGGCATCTAGCGGACCTTACGAGCAGTACTTC.

V gene TRBV10-3 combines with J gene TRBJ2-1; 11 nucleotides align to TRBD1. Losses at the gene ends were 6 bases for V and 3 bases for J; bases not matched to a gene: 4. This CDR3 contains 15 residues. Germline CDR1 is ENHRY and CDR2 is SYGVKD. This chain's CDR3 is CAISPGTGGYNEQFF. In nucleotides, the CDR3 is TGTGCCATCAGCCCCGGGACAGGGGGCTACAATGAGCAGTTCTTC.

The CDR3 here is CASSRGQDYGYTF. The CDR3 DNA sequence: TGTGCCAGCAGCCGGGGACAGGACTATGGCTACACCTTC. J is TRBJ1-2 and V is TRBV14; the match to TRBD1 covers 8 bases. The length of the CDR3 is 13 residues. The junction had 1 base not matched to a gene; V was cut back by 4 bases and J by 3 bases. The germline V gene encodes CDR1 SGHDN and CDR2 FVKESK.

The chain couples TRBV2 to TRBJ2-6, with 8 bases identical to TRBD1. Looked up from germline, CDR1 is SNHLY and CDR2 is FYNNEI. V lost 3 bases and J lost 0; bases outside the gene matches: 1. The length of the CDR3 is 16 residues. The CDR3 nucleotides read TGTGCCAGCAGTGACAGGGGGCCCTCTGGGGCCAACGTCCTGACTTTC. Translating gives CASSDRGPSGANVLTF.

This rearrangement joins TRBV9 to TRBJ2-5; D perhaps matches TRBD2 (6 bases). V lost 6 bases, J lost 0 bases, and 18 bases lay in between. The CDR3 contains 16 residues. In germline, CDR1 is SGDLS, CDR2 YYNGEE. The CDR3 bases are TGTGCCAGCATCCGCCGGAGGGGCAGGTACCAAGAGACCCAGTACTTC. Its translation: CASIRRRGRYQETQYF.

The gene calls are TRBV7-2 and TRBJ1-1; maybe TRBD1 (6 bases). CDR1 SGHTA and CDR2 FQGNSA come from the germline V gene. There are 14 residues in the CDR3. The ends were cut back, 1 base at V and 1 base at J, with 7 bases in the middle. The CDR3: CASSLETGNTEAFF. The DNA of the CDR3 is TGTGCCAGCAGCTTAGAGACAGGGAACACTGAAGCTTTCTTT.

The chain has TRBV10-1 and TRBJ2-2; TRBD1 is a possible D gene (6 bases). The CDR3 contains 15 residues. Trimming took 0 bases from V and 5 from J, leaving 10 bases between them. Germline CDR1 reads WNHNN; CDR2 reads SYGVQD (reference sequence). The CDR3 nucleotides are TGCGCCAGCAGTGAGTCTAAGGGGGTTACCGGGGAGCTGTTTTTT. This encodes CASSESKGVTGELFF.

V and J are TRBV11-3 and TRBJ2-2, with 8 bases aligning to TRBD2. Germline CDR1 reads SGHNT; CDR2 reads YENEEA. CDR3 length equals 15 residues. The ends lost 1 base at V and 8 bases at J; junction bases unmatched: 6. The CDR3: CASSLGVAGIGELFF. The CDR3 coding sequence is TGTGCCAGCAGCTTAGGGGTAGCGGGAATAGGGGAGCTGTTTTTT.